The rows below give T cell receptor beta chains drawn from one sample of a study of blood T cell repertoires in COVID-19. Clones were sequenced by immunoSEQ multiplex PCR, and TCRdb holds only the in-frame ones, with some missing. The repertoire consists of just over 300,000 clones, with 85% to 90% occurring once and the leading ten covering around 1.9%. The sequenced sample was peripheral blood. The receptors derive from a woman aged 25 to 39 with COVID-19, enrolled during active disease. CDR3s include the opening cysteine and the closing phenylalanine or tryptophan. Fields, in order: clone size, V gene, J gene, CDR3 length, D gene, CDR3 protein, CDR3 DNA. D genes are given only for firm matches. Rows give clone size only sometimes, using once, few, many, or a class for an expanded clone.

>once|TRBV27|TRBJ2-1|11|.
CASARGNEQFF
TGTGCCAGCGCCAGGGGTAATGAGCAGTTCTTC
>.|TRBV5-1|TRBJ1-2|18|.
CASSLEQTGKRANYGYTF
TGCGCCAGCAGCTTGGAGCAAACAGGGAAGAGGGCTAACTATGGCTACACCTTC
>few|TRBV3-1/TRBV3-2|TRBJ1-3|14|.
CASSRAGPGNTIYF
TGTGCCAGCAGCCGGGCGGGTCCTGGAAACACCATATATTTT
>.|TRBV27|TRBJ2-5|14|.
CASSLTGSLETQYF
TGTGCCAGCAGTCTGACAGGTTCATTAGAGACCCAGTACTTC
>.|TRBV19|TRBJ2-3|11|.
CATSLADTQYF
TGTGCCACCTCACTAGCAGATACGCAGTATTTT
>.|TRBV10-2|TRBJ1-5|13|TRBD1
CASSLQGDQPQHF
TGCGCCAGCAGTCTACAGGGGGATCAGCCCCAGCATTTT
>.|TRBV6-5|TRBJ1-1|14|.
CASTAPGGITEAFF
TGTGCCAGCACCGCCCCGGGGGGGATCACTGAAGCTTTCTTT
>once|TRBV2|TRBJ2-5|16|TRBD1
CASSGSPGTGGMTQYF
TGTGCCAGCAGCGGAAGTCCCGGGACAGGGGGAATGACCCAGTACTTC
>.|TRBV30|TRBJ1-5|17|.
CAWSELMQGYSNQPQHF
TGTGCCTGGAGTGAACTTATGCAGGGTTATAGCAATCAGCCCCAGCATTTT
>.|TRBV6-5|TRBJ1-2|13|TRBD1
CASSLRQGSGYTF
TGTGCCAGCAGCCTTCGACAGGGTTCTGGCTACACCTTC
>once|TRBV18|TRBJ1-1|13|.
CASSPSGNTEAFF
TGTGCCAGCTCACCAAGCGGAAACACTGAAGCTTTCTTT
>.|TRBV5-4|TRBJ2-3|13|TRBD2
CASSPGRGDTQYF
TGTGCCAGCAGCCCGGGGAGGGGAGATACGCAGTATTTT
>.|TRBV5-6|TRBJ1-1|16|.
CASSSLDWGMNTEAFF
TGTGCCAGCAGCTCCCTGGATTGGGGCATGAACACTGAAGCTTTCTTT
>.|TRBV9|TRBJ1-3|14|.
CASSRGISGNTIYF
TGTGCCAGCAGCCGCGGGATCTCTGGAAACACCATATATTTT
>.|TRBV5-6|TRBJ1-5|14|TRBD1
CASSLSTGYQPQHF
TGTGCCAGCAGCTTGTCGACAGGGTATCAGCCCCAGCATTTT
>.|TRBV11-1|TRBJ1-2|16|TRBD1
CASWVGTGGFGYGYTF
TGTGCCAGCTGGGTGGGGACAGGGGGCTTCGGTTATGGCTACACCTTC
>.|TRBV28|TRBJ1-1|13|.
CASSTTPNTEAFF
TGTGCCAGCAGTACCACACCGAACACTGAAGCTTTCTTT
>.|TRBV29-1|TRBJ1-5|13|.
CSVADRINQPQHF
TGCAGCGTCGCAGACAGGATAAATCAGCCCCAGCATTTT
>.|TRBV5-5|TRBJ1-1|14|.
CASSLEWTNTEAFF
TGTGCCAGCAGCTTGGAATGGACAAACACTGAAGCTTTCTTT
>.|TRBV6-1|TRBJ2-1|12|.
CASTPGVNEQFF
TGTGCCAGCACCCCAGGCGTGAATGAGCAGTTCTTC
>.|TRBV2|TRBJ1-6|13|.
CASSGGTYSPLHF
TGTGCCAGCAGTGGAGGGACTTATTCACCCCTCCACTTT
>.|TRBV25-1|TRBJ2-5|14|.
CASSEYRGEETQYF
TGTGCCAGCAGTGAATACAGGGGTGAAGAGACCCAGTACTTC
>.|TRBV7-6|TRBJ1-1|14|.
CASSPQTGFKAAFF
TGTGCCAGCAGCCCTCAGACAGGATTTAAGGCCGCTTTCTTT
>.|TRBV30|TRBJ1-1|13|TRBD1
CACHGTGNTEAFF
TGTGCCTGCCACGGGACAGGGAACACTGAAGCTTTCTTT
>once|TRBV2|TRBJ1-4|15|TRBD1
CASSSQGTTNEKLFF
TGTGCCAGCAGTTCACAGGGGACAACTAATGAAAAACTGTTTTTT
>few|TRBV28|TRBJ1-2|16|.
CASSSLRVYPRYGYTF
TGTGCCAGCAGTTCACTCAGGGTTTATCCTCGTTATGGCTACACCTTC
>once|TRBV7-8|TRBJ1-2|12|.
CASSLSGYGYTF
TGTGCCAGCAGCCTCTCAGGCTATGGCTACACCTTC
>.|TRBV7-9|TRBJ2-1|16|TRBD2
CASSRHGGGSYNEQFF
TGTGCCAGCAGCCGTCACGGCGGGGGTAGTTACAATGAGCAGTTCTTC
>.|TRBV6-9|TRBJ2-3|14|TRBD2
CASNASGGPGTQYF
TGTGCCAGCAATGCTAGCGGGGGGCCAGGTACGCAGTATTTT
>.|TRBV29-1|TRBJ2-3|15|TRBD2
CSVEEASGVTDTQYF
TGCAGCGTTGAAGAAGCTAGCGGGGTCACAGATACGCAGTATTTT
>.|TRBV3-1/TRBV3-2|TRBJ2-1|19|TRBD1
CASSQEGSGRGLSYNEQFF
TGTGCCAGCAGCCAAGAAGGGTCGGGCAGGGGGCTGTCCTACAATGAGCAGTTCTTC
>.|TRBV12-2|TRBJ1-5|15|.
CASRLAPPRGQPQHF
TGTGCAAGTCGCTTAGCGCCTCCCAGGGGGCAGCCCCAGCATTTT
>once|TRBV11-2|TRBJ2-3|15|.
CASSLALRSTDTQYF
TGTGCCAGCAGCTTAGCCCTCAGGAGCACAGATACGCAGTATTTT
>.|TRBV29-1|TRBJ1-3|14|TRBD1
CSALDRATGNTIYF
TGCAGCGCCTTGGACAGGGCAACTGGAAACACCATATATTTT
>.|TRBV19|TRBJ2-1|15|.
CASSMGGGAANEQFF
TGTGCCAGTAGTATGGGAGGGGGGGCGGCCAATGAGCAGTTCTTC
>.|TRBV4-1|TRBJ1-2|15|.
CASSQETRKGYGYTF
TGCGCCAGCAGCCAAGAGACGCGGAAGGGGTATGGCTACACCTTC
>.|TRBV18|TRBJ1-4|16|.
CASSPLGGATNEKLFF
TGTGCCAGCTCACCACTAGGGGGAGCAACTAATGAAAAACTGTTTTTT
>.|TRBV30|TRBJ1-3|13|.
CAWSVLRGNTIYF
TGTGCCTGGAGTGTATTGAGAGGAAACACCATATATTTT
>.|TRBV28|TRBJ2-1|16|TRBD2
CASSLTGTRVVNEQFF
TGTGCCAGCAGTCTTACCGGGACTAGAGTGGTGAATGAGCAGTTCTTC
>.|TRBV14|TRBJ1-2|15|.
CASSQGQVWDYGYTF
TGTGCCAGCAGCCAAGGACAGGTGTGGGACTATGGCTACACCTTC
>.|TRBV11-2|TRBJ1-6|15|.
CASSLGSGVNSPLHF
TGTGCCAGCAGCTTAGGTTCAGGGGTCAATTCACCCCTCCACTTT
>.|TRBV19|TRBJ2-7|15|TRBD2
CASSTGKRGSEKQYF
TGTGCCAGTAGTACGGGGAAGCGGGGGAGCGAGAAGCAGTACTTC
>.|TRBV18|TRBJ1-5|14|TRBD1
CASSPDREDQPQHF
TGTGCCAGCTCACCCGACAGGGAAGATCAGCCCCAGCATTTT
>.|TRBV28|TRBJ2-3|15|TRBD2
CASKGSSGFTDTQYF
TGTGCCAGTAAGGGATCTAGCGGATTCACAGATACGCAGTATTTT
>.|TRBV30|TRBJ1-3|19|.
CAWSLYPPPTASSGNTIYF
TGTGCCTGGAGTCTGTACCCCCCCCCGACAGCGAGCTCTGGAAACACCATATATTTT
>.|TRBV2|TRBJ1-2|14|.
CASSVGQQDYGYTF
TGTGCCAGCAGTGTGGGTCAGCAGGACTATGGCTACACCTTC
>few|TRBV2|TRBJ2-7|13|.
CASSEYAGYEQYF
TGTGCCAGCAGTGAATATGCAGGGTACGAGCAGTACTTC
>once|TRBV7-9|TRBJ1-6|15|.
CASSPDAGGSSPLHF
TGTGCCAGCAGCCCCGATGCTGGGGGGAGTTCACCCCTCCACTTT
>.|TRBV6-5|TRBJ1-2|15|TRBD1
CASSYSNVAGGGYTF
TGTGCCAGCAGTTACTCGAACGTGGCAGGGGGTGGCTACACCTTC
>.|TRBV4-1|TRBJ1-2|15|TRBD1
CASSQPTGQGGGYTF
TGCGCCAGCAGCCAGCCCACAGGACAGGGAGGTGGCTACACCTTC
>.|TRBV9|TRBJ2-2|16|TRBD1
CASSAGRGQGTGELFF
TGTGCCAGCAGCGCCGGCCGAGGACAGGGGACCGGGGAGCTGTTTTTT
>.|TRBV3-1/TRBV3-2|TRBJ2-1|14|TRBD2
CASRNSGGGREQFF
TGTGCCAGCAGAAACTCCGGGGGGGGGCGTGAGCAGTTCTTC
>few|TRBV6-5|TRBJ1-1|14|TRBD1
CASSQPRGFREAFF
TGTGCCAGCAGTCAACCCAGGGGGTTCCGTGAAGCTTTCTTT
>.|TRBV30|TRBJ1-1|14|TRBD1
CACRDRGRFSEAFF
TGTGCCTGCCGGGACAGGGGGCGATTCAGTGAAGCTTTCTTT
>.|TRBV2|TRBJ1-1|12|.
CASTVRGFGAFF
TGTGCCAGCACGGTCAGAGGGTTTGGAGCTTTCTTT
>.|TRBV15|TRBJ1-5|15|.
CATTAGLNSNQPQHF
TGTGCCACCACCGCAGGGCTGAATAGCAATCAGCCCCAGCATTTT
>.|TRBV6-1|TRBJ1-1|14|TRBD1
CASSPGQGRTEAFF
TGTGCCAGCAGCCCGGGACAGGGGAGGACTGAAGCTTTCTTT
>.|TRBV2|TRBJ1-2|14|.
CARSDRKSNYGYTF
TGTGCCAGATCCGACAGGAAATCTAACTATGGCTACACCTTC